This T cell receptor beta chain was recorded in a study of blood T cell repertoires in COVID-19. The data were produced by immunoSEQ multiplex PCR, yet TCRdb's version contains in-frame clones alone and is incomplete. The sample shows under 300,000 clones, around 90% of them seen only once. Unmatched junction bases numbered 15, after V lost 6 bases and J lost 3 bases. Germline V lookup: CDR1 SGHRS, CDR2 YFSETQ. This CDR3 is 17 amino acids long. The chain uses TRBV5-1 and TRBJ2-5, with 9 bases aligning to TRBD2. The sample consisted of peripheral blood. This receptor was identified in a woman in her seventies with active or convalescent COVID-19. The chain's CDR3 is CASNPGYQTSGEETQYF. CDR3 sequence (DNA): TGCGCCAGCAACCCGGGCTACCAGACTAGCGGTGAAGAGACCCAGTACTTC.